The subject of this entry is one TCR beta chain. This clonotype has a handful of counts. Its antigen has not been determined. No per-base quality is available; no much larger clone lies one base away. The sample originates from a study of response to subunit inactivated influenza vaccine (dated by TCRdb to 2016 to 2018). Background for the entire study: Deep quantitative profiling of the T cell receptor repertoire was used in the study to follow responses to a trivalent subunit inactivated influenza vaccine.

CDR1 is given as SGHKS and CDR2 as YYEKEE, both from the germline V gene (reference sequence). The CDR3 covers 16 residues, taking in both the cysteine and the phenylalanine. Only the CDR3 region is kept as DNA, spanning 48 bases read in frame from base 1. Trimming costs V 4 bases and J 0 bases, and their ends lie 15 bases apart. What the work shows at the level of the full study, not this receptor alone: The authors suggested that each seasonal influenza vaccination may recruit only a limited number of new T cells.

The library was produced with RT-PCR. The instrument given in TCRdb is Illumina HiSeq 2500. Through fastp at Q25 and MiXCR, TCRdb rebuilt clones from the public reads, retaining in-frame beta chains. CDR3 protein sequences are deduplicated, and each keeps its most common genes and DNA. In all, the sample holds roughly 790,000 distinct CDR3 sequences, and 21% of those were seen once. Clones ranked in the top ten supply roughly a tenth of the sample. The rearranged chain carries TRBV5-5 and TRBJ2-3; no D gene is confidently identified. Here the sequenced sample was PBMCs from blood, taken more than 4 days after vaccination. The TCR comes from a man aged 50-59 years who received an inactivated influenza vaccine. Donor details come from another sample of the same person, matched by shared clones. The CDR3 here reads CASSRDVWYSTDTQYF. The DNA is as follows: TGTGCCAGCAGCCGCGACGTATGGTATAGCACAGATACGCAGTATTTT.